Listed below are T cell receptor beta chains from one sample, sequenced in a study of CD8+ T cells in alopecia areata. TCRdb's table, derived via immunoSEQ multiplex PCR, lists solely in-frame clones and lacks some. The profile shows about 160,000 clones, about three fifths of them singletons. Sequencing used CD4+ T cells sorted from blood, obtained at week 4, from a patient treated with tofacitinib. The source is a human donor with alopecia areata. The CDR3 runs from the conserved cysteine through the conserved F or W. The D gene is left open where the match is weak. Not every row has a clone size; where given, it reads once, few, many or a size class.

length | J | size | V | D | DNA | CDR3
14 | TRBJ2-6 | once | TRBV29-1 | - | TGCAGCGTTACAGGGTTCTCTGGGGCCAACGTCCTGACTTTC | CSVTGFSGANVLTF
16 | TRBJ2-7 | once | TRBV9 | TRBD2 | TGTGCCAGCAGTCCCGAGGTAGCGGGGGGGTCCTACGAGCAGTACTTC | CASSPEVAGGSYEQYF
13 | TRBJ2-7 | few | TRBV27 | - | TGTGCCAGCAGTTTAAAAGAGTCCTACGAGCAGTACTTC | CASSLKESYEQYF
15 | TRBJ2-7 | few | TRBV27 | TRBD2 | TGTGCCAGCAGTTCTCTAGCGGGGGCGGACTACGAGCAGTACTTC | CASSSLAGADYEQYF
13 | TRBJ2-5 | - | TRBV29-1 | TRBD2 | TGCAGCGTTGGCCTAGCGGGGGGGAAGACCCAGTACTTC | CSVGLAGGKTQYF
13 | TRBJ2-5 | - | TRBV5-6 | - | TGTGCCAGCAGCTTAAGCAGAGGAGAGACCCAGTACTTC | CASSLSRGETQYF
15 | TRBJ2-7 | - | TRBV6-5 | TRBD1 | TGTGCCAGCAGTCCACGGGACAGGGCCAACGGCGAGCAGTACTTC | CASSPRDRANGEQYF
16 | TRBJ2-1 | - | TRBV5-6 | TRBD1 | TGTGCCAGCAGCTTATTCACGGGACAGGGGCCCAATGAGCAGTTCTTC | CASSLFTGQGPNEQFF
11 | TRBJ1-1 | - | TRBV30 | - | TGTGCCTGGAGAGCCGGGGTTGAAGCTTTCTTT | CAWRAGVEAFF
16 | TRBJ2-7 | - | TRBV4-2 | TRBD2 | TGTGCCAGCAGCCAAGAAACCGTCGGGGGGGTCTACGAGCAGTACTTC | CASSQETVGGVYEQYF
15 | TRBJ2-7 | - | TRBV7-9 | - | TGTGCCAGCAGCTACAGGGAGCTCTCTTCCTACGAGCAGTACTTC | CASSYRELSSYEQYF
13 | TRBJ1-1 | - | TRBV29-1 | - | TGCAGCGTTGAAGCTGGAAGGAACACTGAAGCTTTCTTT | CSVEAGRNTEAFF